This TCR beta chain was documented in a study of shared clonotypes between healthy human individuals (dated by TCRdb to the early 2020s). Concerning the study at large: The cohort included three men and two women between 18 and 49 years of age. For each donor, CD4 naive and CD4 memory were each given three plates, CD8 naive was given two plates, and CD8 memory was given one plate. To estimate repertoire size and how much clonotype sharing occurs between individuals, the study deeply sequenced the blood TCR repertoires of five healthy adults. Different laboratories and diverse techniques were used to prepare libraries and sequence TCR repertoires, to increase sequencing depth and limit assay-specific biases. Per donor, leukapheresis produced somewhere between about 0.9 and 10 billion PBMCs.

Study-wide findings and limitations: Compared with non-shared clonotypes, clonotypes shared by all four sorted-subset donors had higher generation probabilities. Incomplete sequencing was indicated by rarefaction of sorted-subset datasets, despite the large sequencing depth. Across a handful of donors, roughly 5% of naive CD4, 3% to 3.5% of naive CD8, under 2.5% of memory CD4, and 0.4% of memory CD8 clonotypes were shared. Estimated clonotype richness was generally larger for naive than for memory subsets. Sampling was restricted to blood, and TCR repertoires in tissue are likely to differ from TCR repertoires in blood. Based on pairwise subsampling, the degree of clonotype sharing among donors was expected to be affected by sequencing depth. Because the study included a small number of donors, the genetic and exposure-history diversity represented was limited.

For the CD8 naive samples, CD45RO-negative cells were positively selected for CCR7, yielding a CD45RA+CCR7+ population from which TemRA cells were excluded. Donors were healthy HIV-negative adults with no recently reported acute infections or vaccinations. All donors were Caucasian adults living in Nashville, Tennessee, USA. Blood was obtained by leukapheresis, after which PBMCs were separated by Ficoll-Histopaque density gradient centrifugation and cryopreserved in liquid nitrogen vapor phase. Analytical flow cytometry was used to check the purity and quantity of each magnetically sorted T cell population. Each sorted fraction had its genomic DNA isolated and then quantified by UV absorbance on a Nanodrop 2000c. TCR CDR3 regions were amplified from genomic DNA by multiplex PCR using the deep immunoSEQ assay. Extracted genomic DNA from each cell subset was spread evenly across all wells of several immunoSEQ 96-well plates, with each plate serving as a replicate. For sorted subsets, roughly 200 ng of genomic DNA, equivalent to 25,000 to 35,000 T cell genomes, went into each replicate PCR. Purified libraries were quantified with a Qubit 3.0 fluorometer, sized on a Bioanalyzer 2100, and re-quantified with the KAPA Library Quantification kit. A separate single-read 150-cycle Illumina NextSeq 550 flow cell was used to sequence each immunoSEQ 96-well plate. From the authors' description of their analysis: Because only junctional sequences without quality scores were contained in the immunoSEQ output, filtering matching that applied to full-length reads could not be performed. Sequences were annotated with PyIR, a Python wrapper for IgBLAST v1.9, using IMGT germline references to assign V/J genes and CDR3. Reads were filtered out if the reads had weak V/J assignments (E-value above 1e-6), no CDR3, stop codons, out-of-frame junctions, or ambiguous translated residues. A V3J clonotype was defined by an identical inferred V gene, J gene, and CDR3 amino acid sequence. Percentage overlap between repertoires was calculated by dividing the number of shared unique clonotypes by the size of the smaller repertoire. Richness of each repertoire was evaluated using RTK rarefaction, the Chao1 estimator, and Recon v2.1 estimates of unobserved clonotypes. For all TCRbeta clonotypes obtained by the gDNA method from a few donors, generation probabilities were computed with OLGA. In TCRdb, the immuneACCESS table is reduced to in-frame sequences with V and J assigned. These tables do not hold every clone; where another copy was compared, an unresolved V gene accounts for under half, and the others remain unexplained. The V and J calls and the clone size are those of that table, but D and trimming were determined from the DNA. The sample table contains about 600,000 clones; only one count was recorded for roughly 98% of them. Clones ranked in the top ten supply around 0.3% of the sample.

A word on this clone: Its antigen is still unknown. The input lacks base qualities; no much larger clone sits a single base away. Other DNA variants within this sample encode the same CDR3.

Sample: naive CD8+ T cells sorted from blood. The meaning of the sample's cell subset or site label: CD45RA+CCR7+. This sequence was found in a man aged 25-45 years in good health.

The CDR3 in this case is CASSFLGGNEQFF. The nucleotide sequence reads TGTGCCAGCAGCTTCCTGGGTGGGAATGAGCAGTTCTTC. The V and J segments used are TRBV27 and TRBJ2-1; the D gene cannot be resolved reliably. From the cysteine through the phenylalanine, the CDR3 covers 13 amino acids. The kept DNA is CDR3 alone, 39 bases in frame from the first base. The germline V gene encodes CDR1 MNHEY and CDR2 SMNVEV (reference sequence). The junction carries 13 bases between V and J, which are trimmed by 6 bases and 7 bases respectively.